The table lists the clone carrying this TCR beta chain with a few counts. Its antigen is unknown. These data belong to a study of T cells after yellow fever vaccination. Whole-study results and caveats: In post-booster samples, most primary-vaccination clones reappeared (about 97% CD4, roughly 89% CD8). The study noted that FACS-sorted repertoires could contain abundant clonotypes contaminating from the bulk population. Overlap between CD4 and CD8 compartments was detected for a small share of clonotypes.

In making TCR cDNA, 5'RACE template switching added a universal primer site and UMIs to it. TCRdb fed the 5' RACE reads into MiXCR, producing one record per CDR3 protein. The table lists around 360,000 distinct CDR3 sequences, roughly 12% of them singletons. The CDR3 extends over 14 amino acids. J gave up 6 bases and V 3 bases, and 7 bases lay outside the gene matches. Germline V gene sequence: CDR1 SGHNT, CDR2 YYREEE (reference sequence). J is TRBJ1-1 and V is TRBV5-4; 8 positions match TRBD1. The sample was PBMCs, taken on the day of the first yellow fever vaccination. The source is a man aged 18 to 30 who received the YFV17D yellow fever vaccine. The CDR3 DNA reads as TGTGCCAGCAGCTCACAGGGGGGGAGGGCTGAAGCTTTCTTT. Residues: CASSSQGGRAEAFF.